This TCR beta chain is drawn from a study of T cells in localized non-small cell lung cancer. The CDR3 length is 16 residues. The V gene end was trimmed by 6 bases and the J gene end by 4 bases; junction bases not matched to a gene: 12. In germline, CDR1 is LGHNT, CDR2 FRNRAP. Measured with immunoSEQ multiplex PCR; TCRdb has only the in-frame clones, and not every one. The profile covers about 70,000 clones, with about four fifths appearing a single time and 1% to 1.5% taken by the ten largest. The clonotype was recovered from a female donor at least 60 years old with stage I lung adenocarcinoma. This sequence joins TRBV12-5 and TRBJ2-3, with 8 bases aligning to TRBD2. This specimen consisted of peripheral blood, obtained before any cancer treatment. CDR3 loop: CASGPPSRGGPDTQYF. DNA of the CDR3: TGTGCTAGTGGCCCCCCCTCCCGGGGGGGTCCAGATACGCAGTATTTT.